This TCR beta chain was observed in a study of T cells of healthy individuals. Germline V gives CDR1 DFQATT, CDR2 SNEGSKA (reference sequence). Trimming stripped 5 bases from V and 0 bases from J, with 26 bases between. There are 19 residues in the CDR3. There are many counts of this clonotype. TCRdb re-called the 5' RACE reads through MiXCR, storing one row per CDR3 protein. The profile shows 75,000 to 95,000 distinct CDR3 sequences, 5% of them singletons. This clonotype originated in a female donor in good health. V gene TRBV20-1 combines with J gene TRBJ1-5; D might be TRBD1 (6 bases). The CDR3 DNA is TGCAGTGCTTGGGGTCCCTTCCCCGACAGGCAGAATAGCAATCAGCCCCAGCATTTT. Its protein is CSAWGPFPDRQNSNQPQHF.